The 10 T cell receptor beta chains below were found in one sample sequenced in a study of cytomegalovirus exposure and HLA in healthy donors. The PCR contained 60 Vbeta and 13 Jbeta primers. Sequencing was performed with immunoSEQ multiplex PCR; in TCRdb, only in-frame clones are kept and a portion is missing. The profile shows over 50,000 clones, 75% to 80% of them singletons. The material sequenced was PBMCs. These receptors were collected from a female donor in good health and CMV-seronegative.

The V gene is TRBV5-1, the J gene TRBJ2-2, with D tentatively TRBD2 (5 bases). CDR1 is SGHRS and CDR2 is YFSETQ in the germline V gene. Trimming took off 5 bases at V and 2 bases at J, with 7 bases between the two ends. The CDR3 runs 13 residues. For the CDR3, the DNA is TGCGCCAGCAGGGAGGTAAACACCGGGGAGCTGTTTTTT. Its protein product is CASREVNTGELFF.

The V gene is TRBV18, the J gene TRBJ1-1; tentative D call: TRBD1 (5 bases). The CDR3 totals 16 residues. In germline, CDR1 is KGHSH, CDR2 LQKENI. V lost 0 bases, J lost 4 bases, and 15 bases lay in between. CDR3 residues: CASSPPIGQGGTEAFF. Here the CDR3 DNA reads TGTGCCAGCTCACCACCGATCGGGCAGGGAGGCACTGAAGCTTTCTTT.

V usage is TRBV2 and J usage is TRBJ1-5; no clear D. V lost 9 bases and J lost 7, with 16 bases in between. The CDR3 has 13 amino acids. Germline V lookup: CDR1 SNHLY, CDR2 FYNNEI. For the CDR3, the DNA is TGTGCCAGTCACCCCCCGGGAGGGCAGCCCCAGCATTTT. Its protein product is CASHPPGGQPQHF.

This clone was found once. This chain connects TRBV4-3 to TRBJ1-1; D unclear. The CDR3 length is 15 residues. Germline CDR1 LGHNA, CDR2 YSLEER. V was pared by 0 bases and J by 5 bases, with 13 bases between. The CDR3, as DNA: TGCGCCAGCAGCCAAGATTGGCAGGCCCCGACTGAAGCTTTCTTT. This gives the protein CASSQDWQAPTEAFF.

Only one count was recorded for this clone. The chain employs TRBV9 and TRBJ2-3; 7 bases align to TRBD1. J gave up 4 bases and V 4 bases, and 9 bases lay outside the gene matches. CDR3 length: 15 amino acids. Germline V gives CDR1 SGDLS, CDR2 YYNGEE. The CDR3 region is CASSTNDRVPDTQYF. CDR3 DNA sequence: TGTGCCAGCAGCACCAACGACAGGGTCCCAGATACGCAGTATTTT.

This clone was detected only once. V and J are TRBV5-8 and TRBJ2-7, with 7 bases lining up with TRBD2. The V gene's germline CDR1 is SGHTS and CDR2 YDEGEE. The CDR3 sequence is 14 residues long. V lost 4 bases, J lost 2 bases, and 6 bases stayed unmatched. CDR3 in amino acids: CASSPWGGTYEQYF. The CDR3 region has the DNA TGTGCCAGCAGCCCTTGGGGGGGGACCTACGAGCAGTACTTC.

This chain uses TRBV28 with TRBJ1-6, with D hard to call. Looked up from germline, CDR1 is MDHEN and CDR2 is SYDVKM. Trimming cost V 6 bases and J 7 bases, with 16 bases left between them. The CDR3 is 15 residues long. CDR3 in amino acids: CASRDPGSVNSPLHF. CDR3 nucleotides: TGTGCCAGCAGGGACCCTGGGAGCGTAAATTCACCCCTCCACTTT.

The CDR3 loop reads CAISESSTGGDEKLFF. The CDR3 DNA follows: TGTGCCATCAGTGAGTCGTCGACAGGGGGCGATGAAAAACTGTTTTTT. The chain combines TRBV10-3 with TRBJ1-4; 10 nucleotides align to TRBD1. The CDR3 is made up of 16 amino acids. V trimming: 0 bases; J trimming: 6 bases; junction bases outside the gene matches: 4. Germline V gene lookup returns CDR1 ENHRY and CDR2 SYGVKD.

The chain joins TRBV29-1 to TRBJ1-1; 7 bases map to TRBD1. Germline-derived CDR1 and CDR2 are SQVTM and ANQGSEA. This CDR3 region has 13 residues. V trimming: 3 bases; J trimming: 3 bases; junction bases outside the gene matches: 4. The CDR3 coding sequence is TGCAGCGTTGACCGGACAGGCCACACTGAAGCTTTCTTT. Amino acids: CSVDRTGHTEAFF.

The chain carries TRBV5-8 and TRBJ2-7, with D tentatively TRBD2 (6 bases). Germline-derived CDR1 and CDR2 are SGHTS and YDEGEE. This CDR3 has 15 residues. V dropped 0 bases and J dropped 4 bases, with 14 bases sitting between them. Here the CDR3 reads CASSLAAGKVYEQYF. The CDR3, as DNA: TGTGCCAGCAGCTTGGCGGCGGGGAAGGTTTACGAGCAGTACTTC.